This paragraph reports one T cell receptor beta chain. Its antigen remains unknown. CDR3 length: 14 residues. V was clipped by 6 bases and J by 4 bases, with 15 bases between them. The V gene's germline CDR1 is MNHEY and CDR2 SVGAGI. PCR was performed using 60 Vbeta and 13 Jbeta primers. Authors' methods: A later analysis tallied approximately 87 million unique TCR beta chains, some 10 million of them shared. Sequencing was performed with immunoSEQ multiplex PCR; in TCRdb, only in-frame clones are kept and a portion is missing. Clone size and V and J calls were adopted from that table, with D and trimming inferred from the DNA. The data show roughly 130,000 clones, roughly 74% seen once. This entry comes from a study of cytomegalovirus exposure and HLA in healthy donors. Study overall: Counted in an early data release were roughly 87 million unique TCRs from HLA-typed donors.

General study points: Per a later analysis, about 15,000 TCR beta sequences showed association with HLA alleles at 0.05 false discovery rate.

Those who donated were healthy bone marrow donors. Sequencing input: PBMCs. The sequence derives from a woman aged 45 to 65 in good health and CMV-seropositive. The chain joins TRBV6-5 to TRBJ2-5, with D tentatively TRBD1 (7 bases). For the CDR3, the DNA is TGTGCCAGCAGGGAGGGACAGTGGAGAGAGACCCAGTACTTC. As protein: CASREGQWRETQYF.